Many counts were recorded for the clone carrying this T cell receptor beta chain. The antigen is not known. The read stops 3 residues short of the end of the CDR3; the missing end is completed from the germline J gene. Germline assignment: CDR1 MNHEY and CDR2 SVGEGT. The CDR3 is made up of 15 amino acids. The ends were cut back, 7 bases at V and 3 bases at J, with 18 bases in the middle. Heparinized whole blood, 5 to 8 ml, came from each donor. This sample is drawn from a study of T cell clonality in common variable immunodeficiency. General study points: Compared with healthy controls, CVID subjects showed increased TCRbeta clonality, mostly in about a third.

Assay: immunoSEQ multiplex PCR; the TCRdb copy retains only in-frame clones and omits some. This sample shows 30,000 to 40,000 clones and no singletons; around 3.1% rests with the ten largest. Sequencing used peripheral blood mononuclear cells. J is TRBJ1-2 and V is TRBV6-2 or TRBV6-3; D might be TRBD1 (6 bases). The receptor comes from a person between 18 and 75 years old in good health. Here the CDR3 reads CASTPGGAMDYGYTF. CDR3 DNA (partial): TGTGCCAGCACCCCGGGGGGGGCGATGGACTATGGC.